The 18 T cell receptor beta chains below all came from one sample that was sequenced in a study of T-cell reconstitution after alpha-beta-depleted transplantation in children. Unique molecular identifiers were incorporated into the prepared TCRbeta library. TCRdb re-called the PCR reads through MiXCR, storing one row per CDR3 protein. This table has some 600,000 distinct CDR3 sequences, about 15% appearing once. The sample in question was PBMCs from the stem cell graft donor, obtained from the stem cell graft. The receptors were sampled from a human donor who donated a stem cell graft to a child with acute myeloid leukemia.

V is TRBV5-1 and J is TRBJ2-5, with 8 nucleotides matching TRBD2. Germline CDR1 and CDR2: SGHRS and YFSETQ. V trimming: 0 bases; J trimming: 3 bases; junction bases outside the gene matches: 1. This CDR3 region has 14 residues. The CDR3 region has the DNA TGCGCCAGCAGCTTGGTTAGCGGGGAAGAGACCCAGTACTTC. This codes for CASSLVSGEETQYF. The full variable domain, in which reference TRBV5-1 and TRBJ2-5 provide the parts outside the CDR3, is KAGVTQTPRYLIKTRGQQVTLSCSPISGHRSVSWYQQTPGQGLQFLFEYFSETQRNKGNFPGRFSGRQFSNSRSEMNVSTLELGDSALYLCASSLVSGEETQYFGPGTRLLVL.

This clonotype was counted ten times or more. V and J are TRBV7-2 and TRBJ2-5; 7 bases align to TRBD1. V lost 2 bases to trimming and J lost 5 bases; unmatched junction nucleotides: 8. The CDR3 loop spans 15 amino acids. Germline values: CDR1 SGHTA, CDR2 FQGNSA. The CDR3: CASSLSNRGVETQYF. The CDR3 DNA is TGTGCCAGCAGCTTAAGTAACAGGGGTGTGGAGACCCAGTACTTC.

This clonotype was seen a handful of times. The V call is TRBV7-9, the J call TRBJ2-1, with D perhaps matching TRBD1 or TRBD2 (6 bases each). This CDR3 contains 13 residues. V was pared by 10 bases and J by 8 bases, with 18 bases between. Per the germline V gene, CDR1 is SEHNR and CDR2 is FQNEAQ (reference sequence). The CDR3 nucleotides are TGTGCCATCGGGGGCCGAAGGCTCTATGAGCAGTTCTTC. Its translation is CAIGGRRLYEQFF.

To note about this clonotype: The CDR3 end shows no conserved phenylalanine or tryptophan, and so a read error is likely. It is unclear where the CDR3 begins or ends on the DNA, so no DNA is shown, and the CDR3 is as TCRdb lists it. The chain combines TRBV10-2 with TRBJ2-7; the D call in the table, TRBD1, was not verified against the DNA. The germline CDR1 and CDR2 sequences are WSHSY and SAAADI. Inclusive of both ends, the CDR3 amounts to 16 amino acids. The chain's CDR3 is CASSESEFLNRDSRFD.

The J gene is TRBJ1-2, the V gene TRBV7-9; D uncertain. The CDR3 totals 13 residues. V was trimmed by 4 bases and J by 2 bases, leaving 8 bases between them. Germline CDR1 is SEHNR and CDR2 is FQNEAQ (reference sequence). The CDR3 is CASSSARNYGYTF. In DNA form, the CDR3 reads TGTGCCAGCAGCTCGGCGAGGAACTATGGCTACACCTTC.

This clonotype occurred many times. The rearrangement links TRBV6-5 to TRBJ1-6; D unresolved. V was clipped by 3 bases and J by 6 bases, with 6 bases between them. In germline, CDR1 is MNHEY, CDR2 SVGAGI. The CDR3 runs 13 residues. The CDR3 coding sequence is TGTGCCAGCAGTTATTTCGGTAATTCACCCCTCCACTTT. Its translation: CASSYFGNSPLHF.

This clonotype was detected ten times or more. This rearrangement joins TRBV7-2 to TRBJ2-3, with D hard to call. This CDR3 has 12 residues. The V and J ends lost 4 bases and 8 bases respectively, with 10 bases between them. Germline lookup yields CDR1 SGHTA and CDR2 FQGNSA. CDR3 sequence reads: CASSSLDRTQYF. The CDR3 nucleotides are TGTGCCAGCAGCTCCTTGGACCGTACGCAGTATTTT.

This clonotype showed up just a few times. This chain connects TRBV15 to TRBJ1-2, with TRBD1 identical over 9 bases. CDR3 size: 14 residues. The V segment lost 4 bases and the J segment 8 bases; nucleotides outside the gene matches: 8. The germline CDR1 and CDR2 sequences are LNHNV and YYDKDF (reference sequence). CDR3: CATSTDRGTGGYTF. CDR3 coding DNA: TGTGCCACCAGCACGGACAGGGGAACGGGGGGCTACACCTTC. The complete variable domain, with remaining parts taken from reference TRBV15 and TRBJ1-2, reads DAMVIQNPRYQVTQFGKPVTLSCSQTLNHNVMYWYQQKSSQAPKLLFHYYDKDFNNEADTPDNFQSRRPNTSFCFLDIRSPGLGDTAMYLCATSTDRGTGGYTFGSGTRLTVV.

The V call is TRBV20-1, the J call TRBJ2-5; weak D call: TRBD2 (6 bases). Trimming took 6 bases from V and 5 from J, leaving 19 bases between them. The germline V gene has CDR1 DFQATT and CDR2 SNEGSKA (reference sequence). The CDR3 extends over 14 amino acids. This CDR3 reads CSAPGTPRDETQYF. Written as DNA, the CDR3 is TGCAGTGCACCCGGGACTCCTCGCGATGAGACCCAGTACTTC.

Remarks on this clonotype: This may be a read error, as it is one base from a much larger clone. This chain links TRBV6-5 with TRBJ2-7; perhaps TRBD2 as D (5 bases). Deletions cut 6 bases from V and 6 bases from J, with 12 bases between. CDR1 and CDR2 from the germline V gene are MNHEY and SVGAGI. The CDR3 is 12 residues long. The CDR3 sequence: CASSGVGIEQYF. The CDR3 DNA reads TGTGCCAGCAGCGGGGTAGGTATCGAGCAGTACTTC.

The V gene is TRBV28, the J gene TRBJ1-1, with a weak D call TRBD1 (5 bases). CDR1 and CDR2 from the germline V gene are MDHEN and SYDVKM. This CDR3 spans 16 amino acids. The V end was cut by 5 bases, the J end by 1 base, with 17 bases between. CDR3 bases: TGTGCCAGCAGTGCTCGAACGACAGAAACGAACACTGAAGCTTTCTTT. This encodes CASSARTTETNTEAFF.

J is TRBJ2-5 and V is TRBV18; D might be TRBD1 (6 bases). The CDR3 contains 14 residues. The V end lost 4 bases, the J end lost 5 bases, and 14 bases lay between the germline ends. The germline gives CDR1 KGHSH, CDR2 LQKENI. The CDR3 DNA sequence: TGTGCCAGCTCACTAGCCGGACAGTCGGAGACCCAGTACTTC. Encoded protein: CASSLAGQSETQYF.

This clonotype was counted ten times or more. This sequence joins TRBV6-1 and TRBJ2-3, with 7 bases lining up with TRBD1. This CDR3 has 15 amino acids. With V trimmed by 5 bases and J by 2 bases, 7 bases remained unmatched. Looked up from germline, CDR1 is MNHNS and CDR2 is SASEGT. CDR3 nucleotides: TGTGCCAGCAGTAGGGGGACAGCTTCCACAGATACGCAGTATTTT. Translating it yields CASSRGTASTDTQYF.

This clonotype was counted ten times or more. V is TRBV10-3 and J is TRBJ2-2; D is uncertain. V lost 2 bases to trimming and J lost 8 bases, with 9 bases between them. In germline, CDR1 is ENHRY, CDR2 SYGVKD. This CDR3 is 13 amino acids long. CDR3 nucleotide sequence: TGTGCCATCAGTGAGCCCTCGGCAGGGGAGCTGTTTTTT. This codes for CAISEPSAGELFF.

The chain recombines TRBV29-1 with TRBJ1-2; D call uncertain. Germline loops: CDR1 SQVTM, CDR2 ANQGSEA. The V end was cut by 2 bases, the J end by 13 bases, with 14 bases between. The CDR3 covers 11 residues. In nucleotides, the CDR3 is TGCAGCGTTGAACACCCGGGCATAGTCACCTTC. This sequence encodes CSVEHPGIVTF.

This clonotype was observed a few times. The J gene is TRBJ2-2, the V gene TRBV12-3 or TRBV12-4, with D tentatively TRBD2 (7 bases). Trimming took off 5 bases at V and 2 bases at J, with 15 bases between the two ends. The length of the CDR3 is 16 residues. In DNA form, the CDR3 reads TGTGCCAGCAGTCCCCCGGGGGGCCCTAACACCGGGGAGCTGTTTTTT. It codes for CASSPPGGPNTGELFF.

This clonotype has more than one count but fewer than ten. The chain has TRBV20-1 and TRBJ2-1; weak D call: TRBD2 (6 bases). CDR3 length equals 15 residues. Trimming took 6 bases from V and 0 from J, leaving 15 bases between them. Germline values: CDR1 DFQATT, CDR2 SNEGSKA (reference sequence). CDR3 in DNA: TGCAGTGCAACCGGGACTTCCTCCTCCTACAATGAGCAGTTCTTC. This codes for CSATGTSSSYNEQFF.

The chain combines TRBV5-1 with TRBJ2-1; 7 bases align to TRBD2. CDR1 is SGHRS and CDR2 is YFSETQ in the germline V gene. With 4 bases clipped from V and 8 bases from J, the junction kept 9 bases outside the gene matches. The CDR3 totals 14 residues. The CDR3 nucleotides read TGCGCCAGCAGCCTCGAGCGGGGAACGGATGAGCAGTTCTTC. Its protein product is CASSLERGTDEQFF.